This TCR beta chain comes out of a study of cytomegalovirus exposure and HLA in healthy donors. The study, taken as a whole, reports: Overall, approximately 150 TCR beta chains were annotated as cytomegalovirus-associated.

With 10 bases clipped from V and 3 bases from J, the junction kept 7 bases outside the gene matches. The CDR3 consists of 14 residues. The germline gives CDR1 SNHLY, CDR2 FYNNEI. Both 60 Vbeta primers and 13 Jbeta primers went into the PCR. The method was immunoSEQ multiplex PCR; TCRdb's version includes in-frame clones alone and lacks a portion of them. The table shows 150,000 to 200,000 clones, with 79% occurring only once. Worth noting for this clone: What it binds is unknown.

At sampling all donors were nominally healthy, likely with unrecorded immune exposures. The chain has TRBV2 and TRBJ2-3; 10 nucleotides match TRBD2. This TCR was sampled from a middle-aged man in good health and CMV-seronegative. Input material: PBMCs. The CDR3 spells CAIRAGGITDTQYF. Written as DNA, the CDR3 is TGTGCCATCAGAGCGGGAGGGATTACAGATACGCAGTATTTT.